The T cell receptor beta chain described here comes from a study of blood T cell repertoires in COVID-19. The V gene's germline CDR1 is MNHGY and CDR2 SVAAGI. V lost 6 bases and J lost 7, with 18 bases in between. The CDR3 runs 14 residues. While infection was still active, Seattle patients were enrolled and then followed longitudinally. Original handling: Amplification of reference gene primers provided the estimated nucleated cell counts. The method was immunoSEQ multiplex PCR; TCRdb's version includes in-frame clones alone and lacks a portion of them. V and J calls and clone size come straight from that table; D and trimming were deduced from the DNA. The repertoire holds about 310,000 clones, with roughly 89% as singletons.

The sequence was collected from a woman between 40 and 50 years old with COVID-19, enrolled during active disease. The specimen was peripheral blood. The chain uses TRBV6-9 and TRBJ1-1; unclear D gene. The CDR3 region has the DNA TGTGCCAGCAGCTACGAGCCGGGATACTTTGAAGCTTTCTTT. It specifies CASSYEPGYFEAFF.